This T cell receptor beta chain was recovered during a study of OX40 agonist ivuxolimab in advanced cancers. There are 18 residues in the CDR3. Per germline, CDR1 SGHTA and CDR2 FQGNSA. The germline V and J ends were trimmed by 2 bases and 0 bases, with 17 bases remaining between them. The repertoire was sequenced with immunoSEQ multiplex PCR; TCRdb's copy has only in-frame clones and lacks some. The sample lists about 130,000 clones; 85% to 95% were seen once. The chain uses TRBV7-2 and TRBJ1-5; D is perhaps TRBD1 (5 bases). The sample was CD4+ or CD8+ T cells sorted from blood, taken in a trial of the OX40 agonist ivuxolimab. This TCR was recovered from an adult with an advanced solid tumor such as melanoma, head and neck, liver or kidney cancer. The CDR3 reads CASSLLAGTSYSNQPQHF. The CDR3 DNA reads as TGTGCCAGCAGCTTATTGGCAGGGACTTCATATAGCAATCAGCCCCAGCATTTT.